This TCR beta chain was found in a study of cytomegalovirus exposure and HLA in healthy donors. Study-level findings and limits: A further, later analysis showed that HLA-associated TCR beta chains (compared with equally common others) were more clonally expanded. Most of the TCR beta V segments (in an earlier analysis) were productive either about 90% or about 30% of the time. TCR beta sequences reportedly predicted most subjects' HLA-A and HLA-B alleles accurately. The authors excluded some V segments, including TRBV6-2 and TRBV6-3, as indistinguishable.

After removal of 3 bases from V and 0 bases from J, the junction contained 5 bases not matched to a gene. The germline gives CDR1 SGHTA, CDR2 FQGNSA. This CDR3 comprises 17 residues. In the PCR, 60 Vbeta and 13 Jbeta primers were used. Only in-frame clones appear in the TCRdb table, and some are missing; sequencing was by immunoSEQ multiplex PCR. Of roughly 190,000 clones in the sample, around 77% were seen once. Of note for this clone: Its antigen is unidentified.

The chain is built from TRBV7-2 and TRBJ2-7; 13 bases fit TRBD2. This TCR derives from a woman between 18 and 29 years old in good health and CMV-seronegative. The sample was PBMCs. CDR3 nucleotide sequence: TGTGCCAGCAGCTTCGGACTAGCGGGAGTGGGCTCCTACGAGCAGTACTTC. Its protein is CASSFGLAGVGSYEQYF.